This T cell receptor beta chain was captured by sequencing in a study of T cell responses to AZD1222 COVID-19 vaccine. Whole-study results and caveats: Donors were largely white British and mainly female; clonal diversity was possibly underestimated. The breadth and depth of Spike-specific TCRs increased once two AZD1222 doses had been given. Nearly half of unique spike-specific TCRs reportedly avoided B.1.351 and B.1.1.7 mutated regions.

From germline, CDR1 is SGHDT and CDR2 YYEEEE. J was trimmed by 11 bases and V by 2 bases; bases with no gene match: 10. CDR3 length equals 14 residues. Only in-frame clones appear in the TCRdb table, and some are missing; sequencing was by immunoSEQ multiplex PCR. The sample lists 70,000 to 95,000 clones, 85% to 95% occurring once. A word on this clone: What it binds is not known.

Second-dose recipients at about 4 or about 12 weeks were treated as one pooled group. The source was peripheral blood, collected 28 days after the second AZD1222 dose. The chain combines TRBV5-6 with TRBJ1-1; TRBD1 aligns across 9 bases. The clonotype originates from an adult who received the AZD1222 COVID-19 vaccine. The CDR3 nucleotides read TGTGCCAGCAGCTTCACAGGGGGCCGGGTTTCGGCTTTCTTT. It specifies CASSFTGGRVSAFF. Supplemented by reference TRBV5-6 and TRBJ1-1, the full variable domain reads DAGVTQSPTHLIKTRGQQVTLRCSPKSGHDTVSWYQQALGQGPQFIFQYYEEEERQRGNFPDRFSGHQFPNYSSELNVNALLLGDSALYLCASSFTGGRVSAFFGQGTRLTVV.